The next 4 T cell receptor beta chains were all read from a single sample in a study of blood T cell repertoires in COVID-19. Here immunoSEQ multiplex PCR was the method, and the copy in TCRdb shows in-frame clones only, minus some. The sample has approximately 61,000 clones; approximately 79% are singletons. Sequencing used peripheral blood. The origin of the receptors is an older woman with acute or convalescent COVID-19.

The rearrangement links TRBV11-2 to TRBJ1-2; D is unresolved. CDR1 is SGHAT and CDR2 is FQNNGV in the germline V gene. The CDR3 spans 12 residues. Trimming took 5 bases from V and 4 from J, leaving 8 bases between them. CDR3 sequence: CASSPGVYGYTF. The CDR3 region has the DNA TGTGCCAGCAGCCCCGGAGTCTATGGCTACACCTTC.

The chain recombines TRBV7-6 with TRBJ2-7, with 7 bases matching TRBD1. Germline CDR1 is SGHVS and CDR2 is FNYEAQ. V gave up 5 bases and J gave up 4 bases; unmatched junction bases: 17. This CDR3 comprises 17 residues. CDR3 nucleotide sequence: TGTGCCAGCAGCCCCATAGACGTAACAGGGGTGCCGTACGAGCAGTACTTC. Its protein product is CASSPIDVTGVPYEQYF.

This rearrangement joins TRBV19 to TRBJ1-5, with a possible D match to TRBD1 (5 bases). The CDR3 is made up of 15 amino acids. CDR1 is LNHDA, CDR2 SQIVND, per germline (reference sequence). V shed 5 bases and J shed 6 bases, with 17 bases lying between them. CDR3 residues: CASSPREGLAQPQHF. The CDR3 bases are TGTGCCAGTAGTCCGCGGGAGGGGTTGGCTCAGCCCCAGCATTTT.

The chain is built from TRBV9 and TRBJ2-5, with 9 bases lining up with TRBD2. The germline V gene encodes CDR1 SGDLS and CDR2 YYNGEE. J lost 3 bases, V lost 3 bases, and 3 bases had no gene match. The CDR3 sequence is 14 residues long. The DNA for the CDR3 is TGTGCCAGCAGCGGGAGCGGGGGGAAAGAGACCCAGTACTTC. It translates to CASSGSGGKETQYF.